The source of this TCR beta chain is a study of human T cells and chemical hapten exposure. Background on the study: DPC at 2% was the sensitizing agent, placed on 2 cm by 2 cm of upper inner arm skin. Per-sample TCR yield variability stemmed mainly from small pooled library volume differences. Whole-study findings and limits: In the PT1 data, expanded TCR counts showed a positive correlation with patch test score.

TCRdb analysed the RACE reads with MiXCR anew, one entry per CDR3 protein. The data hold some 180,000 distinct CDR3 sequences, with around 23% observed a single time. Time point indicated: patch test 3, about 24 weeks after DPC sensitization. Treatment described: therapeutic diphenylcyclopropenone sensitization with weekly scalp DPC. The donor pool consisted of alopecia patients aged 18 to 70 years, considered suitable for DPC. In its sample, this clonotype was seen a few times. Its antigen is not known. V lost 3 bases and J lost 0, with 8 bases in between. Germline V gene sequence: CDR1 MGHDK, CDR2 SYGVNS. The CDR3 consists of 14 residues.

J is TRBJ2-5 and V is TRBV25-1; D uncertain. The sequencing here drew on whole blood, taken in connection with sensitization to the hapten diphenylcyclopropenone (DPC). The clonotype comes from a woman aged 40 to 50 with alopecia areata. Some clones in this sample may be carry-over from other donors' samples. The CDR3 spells CASSDNRNQETQYF. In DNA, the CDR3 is TGTGCCAGCAGTGATAATCGTAACCAAGAGACCCAGTACTTC.